These 31 T cell receptor beta chains were sequenced from one sample in a study of blood T cells in healthy people across ages. It was with a sample-barcoded 5' primer and a J-beta primer mix that a second PCR of about 6 to 11 cycles was run. Each CDR3 protein gets one entry after TCRdb re-called the 5' RACE reads with MiXCR. This table holds roughly 1,300,000 distinct CDR3 sequences, 55% to 75% found once. The sequencing sample was made of blood. The receptors were gathered from a man aged 18 to 30 in good health.

The V gene is TRBV28, the J gene TRBJ2-4; D not resolved. The J call may be incorrect, as the DNA end agrees better with TRBJ2-7. The CDR3 is 13 amino acids. CDR1 and CDR2 (germline): MDHEN, SYDVKM. Here the CDR3 DNA reads TGTGCCAGCAGGCCTAATAGACTGTACGAGCAGTACTTC. Amino acid sequence: CASRPNRLYEQYF.

Turning to this clonotype: An end of the junction does not agree with germline; a read error may underlie this. J is TRBJ2-7 and V is TRBV10-3, with D maybe TRBD2 (5 bases). Germline loops: CDR1 ENHRY, CDR2 SYGVKD. CDR3 length equals 14 residues. As DNA, the CDR3 is TGTGCCGTCAGTGAGGACTCCAGATCACGCGAGCAGTACTTC. Protein: CAVSEDSRSREQYF.

V usage is TRBV25-1 and J usage is TRBJ2-7; 10 bases align to TRBD2. After removal of 8 bases from V and 3 bases from J, the junction contained 16 bases not matched to a gene. Per germline, CDR1 MGHDK and CDR2 SYGVNS. CDR3 length equals 17 residues. CDR3 protein: CASFGRLAGETGYEQYF. The CDR3 DNA reads TGTGCCAGCTTCGGTCGGCTAGCGGGAGAGACTGGCTACGAGCAGTACTTC.

The chain recombines TRBV29-1 with TRBJ1-1; D remains ambiguous. With 5 bases removed from V and 2 bases from J, the gap between germline ends came to 9 bases. The V gene's germline CDR1 is SQVTM and CDR2 ANQGSEA. The CDR3 has 12 amino acids. CDR3 nucleotides: TGCAGCGTTTTTACAGAAAACACTGAAGCTTTCTTT. Its translation: CSVFTENTEAFF.

The sample holds one count of this clonotype. The rearrangement uses TRBV29-1 and TRBJ1-2, with unresolved D. V dropped 1 base and J dropped 5 bases, with 11 bases sitting between them. The CDR3 is 13 amino acids. CDR1 and CDR2 from the germline V gene are SQVTM and ANQGSEA. Written as DNA, the CDR3 is TGCAGCGTTGAAGCTAGGGAAGGATATGGCTACACCTTC. It codes for CSVEAREGYGYTF.

The table lists this clonotype with a few counts. The rearrangement uses TRBV4-1 and TRBJ2-7; D is undetermined. The CDR3 is 14 residues long. In germline, CDR1 is MGHRA, CDR2 YSYEKL. V was cut by 0 bases and J by 3 bases, with 9 bases left in between. This chain's CDR3 is CASSQEDGGYEQYF. CDR3 coding DNA: TGCGCCAGCAGCCAAGAAGACGGTGGCTACGAGCAGTACTTC.

In this sample, this clonotype turned up a few times. This chain joins TRBV12-3 or TRBV12-4 and TRBJ1-2, with a possible D match to TRBD1 (6 bases). Trimming pared 7 bases from V and 4 bases from J, leaving 22 bases between. The CDR3 totals 16 residues. CDR3: CASTILEVGQSYGYTF. The CDR3, as DNA: TGTGCCAGCACCATCTTAGAGGTTGGACAGAGCTATGGCTACACCTTC.

The chain joins TRBV19 to TRBJ2-7; 8 bases match TRBD1. This CDR3 comprises 13 residues. Germline V gene sequence: CDR1 LNHDA, CDR2 SQIVND (reference sequence). V lost 5 bases, J lost 4 bases, and 4 bases stayed unmatched. Here the CDR3 DNA reads TGTGCCAGTAGTTACAGGGGGAATTACGAGCAGTACTTC. Translation gives CASSYRGNYEQYF.

This clonotype has a handful of counts. V usage is TRBV27 and J usage is TRBJ2-7; D not certain. This CDR3 contains 14 residues. CDR1 and CDR2 from the germline V gene are MNHEY and SMNVEV (reference sequence). Trimming removed 2 bases at V and 4 bases at J, with 12 bases between. CDR3 coding DNA: TGTGCCAGCAGTTTAGACCGGCTAGGGTACGAGCAGTACTTC. Amino acid sequence: CASSLDRLGYEQYF.

The gene calls are TRBV4-1 and TRBJ1-1, with 9 nucleotides matching TRBD1. CDR3 size: 15 residues. Germline CDR1 reads MGHRA; CDR2 reads YSYEKL. Trimming took 3 bases from V and 6 from J; bases not matched to a gene: 8. As DNA, the CDR3 is TGCGCCAGCAGCCATAGGGACAGGGAATCGCCTGAAGCTTTCTTT. Translated, it gives CASSHRDRESPEAFF.

This clonotype was counted a few times. The chain links TRBV7-2 to TRBJ2-2; D is perhaps TRBD1 (6 bases). Germline values: CDR1 SGHTA, CDR2 FQGNSA. This CDR3 comprises 16 residues. V was cut by 7 bases and J by 5 bases, with 20 bases left in between. As DNA, the CDR3 is TGTGCCAGCACCTCCATTGAGGGACAACGAACCGGGGAGCTGTTTTTT. Amino acid sequence: CASTSIEGQRTGELFF.

CDR3 DNA sequence: TGTGCCAGCAGCTTGGACCAGATTTGGGCCTCGAACGGAGGGGCCAACGTCCTGACTTTC. The encoded protein is CASSLDQIWASNGGANVLTF. The rearrangement uses TRBV5-4 and TRBJ2-6; D unresolved. Germline lookup yields CDR1 SGHNT and CDR2 YYREEE (reference sequence). The length of the CDR3 is 20 residues. The V gene lost 0 bases and the J gene lost 4 bases, with 23 bases spanning the gap. The variable domain in full, completed from reference TRBV5-4 and TRBJ2-6, reads ETGVTQSPTHLIKTRGQQVTLRCSSQSGHNTVSWYQQALGQGPQFIFQYYREEENGRGNFPPRFSGLQFPNYSSELNVNALELDDSALYLCASSLDQIWASNGGANVLTFGAGSRLTVL.

This chain links TRBV20-1 with TRBJ1-2; tentative D call: TRBD1 (5 bases). This CDR3 region has 12 residues. Germline V CDR1 and CDR2: DFQATT, SNEGSKA (reference sequence). V was clipped by 4 bases and J by 4 bases, with 10 bases between them. The CDR3 protein is CSATGGVYGYTF. CDR3 bases: TGCAGTGCTACGGGGGGGGTCTATGGCTACACCTTC.

The sample holds a few counts of this clonotype. The chain employs TRBV12-5 and TRBJ2-3; D perhaps matches TRBD1 (5 bases). Germline-derived CDR1 and CDR2 are LGHNT and FRNRAP. This CDR3 has 15 amino acids. The ends were cut back, 4 bases at V and 0 bases at J, with 11 bases in the middle. CDR3 in amino acids: CASGYKDTSTDTQYF. The CDR3 DNA sequence: TGTGCTAGTGGTTACAAGGACACTAGCACAGATACGCAGTATTTT.

The gene calls are TRBV7-2 and TRBJ1-1; 7 positions agree with TRBD1. Trimming cost V 2 bases and J 11 bases; bases outside gene matches: 8. The CDR3 loop spans 13 amino acids. Germline V CDR1 and CDR2: SGHTA, FQGNSA. CDR3 amino acids: CASSLRQGGMAFF. The CDR3 DNA reads TGTGCCAGCAGCTTAAGACAGGGTGGTATGGCTTTCTTT.

This clonotype has more than one count but fewer than ten. The CDR3 DNA follows: TGCAGTGCTAGGACATTAGCGGGACTCAATGAGCAGTTCTTC. Encoded protein: CSARTLAGLNEQFF. The chain employs TRBV20-1 and TRBJ2-1, with 8 bases lining up with TRBD2. The CDR3 length is 14 residues. After removal of 3 bases from V and 6 bases from J, the junction contained 7 bases not matched to a gene. Germline CDR1 is DFQATT and CDR2 is SNEGSKA (reference sequence).

The J gene is TRBJ1-2, the V gene TRBV20-1, with D hard to call. Trimming took off 0 bases at V and 3 bases at J, with 17 bases between the two ends. The CDR3 consists of 16 residues. Germline loops: CDR1 DFQATT, CDR2 SNEGSKA (reference sequence). The CDR3 nucleotides read TGCAGTGCTAGAGATCTCCAGAACGAACGAGACTATGGCTACACCTTC. This encodes CSARDLQNERDYGYTF.

This chain links TRBV4-2 with TRBJ2-7; TRBD1 is a possible D gene (6 bases). The V end lost 4 bases, the J end lost 2 bases, and 18 bases lay between the germline ends. The V gene's germline CDR1 is LGHNA and CDR2 YNFKEQ. CDR3 length: 16 amino acids. DNA for the CDR3: TGTGCCAGCAGCCGACCTTTCAGGACAGCGACCTACGAGCAGTACTTC. Protein product: CASSRPFRTATYEQYF.

The DNA of the CDR3 is TGTGCCACCAGGGAGGGGGGGGCAAACAATGAGCAGTTCTTC. Translated: CATREGGANNEQFF. The genes are TRBV10-3 and TRBJ2-1, with D perhaps TRBD2 (7 bases). Germline CDR1 reads ENHRY; CDR2 reads SYGVKD. With 10 bases removed from V and 5 bases from J, the gap between germline ends came to 18 bases. The CDR3 is made up of 14 amino acids.

V usage is TRBV14 and J usage is TRBJ2-4; D perhaps matches TRBD1 (6 bases). The J call is in doubt because the DNA end fits TRBJ2-7 better. CDR1 and CDR2 from the germline V gene are SGHDN and FVKESK. The CDR3 consists of 15 residues. The CDR3, as DNA: TGTGCCAGCAGCCGAACCGACAGGTCCACCTACGAGCAGTACTTC. It specifies CASSRTDRSTYEQYF.

The chain employs TRBV6-2 or TRBV6-3 and TRBJ2-5, with TRBD1 as a possible D gene (5 bases). CDR1 is MNHEY and CDR2 is SVGEGT in the germline V gene. Trimming removed 6 bases from V and 3 bases from J, with 17 bases in between. CDR3 size: 15 residues. This CDR3 is CASRKDTYPEETQYF. The CDR3 region has the DNA TGTGCCAGCAGAAAGGACACGTACCCCGAAGAGACCCAGTACTTC.

The chain couples TRBV24-1 to TRBJ1-1; D is perhaps TRBD1 (6 bases). This CDR3 has 13 residues. V was shortened by 7 bases and J by 0 bases, with 8 bases between the two germline ends. The germline V gene has CDR1 KGHDR and CDR2 SFDVKD. The CDR3 sequence: CATRDRMNTEAFF. Here the CDR3 DNA reads TGTGCCACCAGGGACAGAATGAACACTGAAGCTTTCTTT.

The V call is TRBV18, the J call TRBJ1-2; D possibly corresponds to TRBD1 (5 bases). In germline, CDR1 is KGHSH, CDR2 LQKENI. V was pared by 3 bases and J by 4 bases, with 9 bases between. The CDR3 has 13 residues. The CDR3 DNA follows: TGTGCCAGCTCACCCCGGGACCTCTATGGCTACACCTTC. The encoded protein is CASSPRDLYGYTF. Based on the CDR3 plus reference TRBV18 and TRBJ1-2, the full variable domain is NAGVMQNPRHLVRRRGQEARLRCSPMKGHSHVYWYRQLPEEGLKFMVYLQKENIIDESGMPKERFSAEFPKEGPSILRIQQVVRGDSAAYFCASSPRDLYGYTFGSGTRLTVV.

This chain joins TRBV4-1 and TRBJ2-5, with 7 positions matching TRBD2. Looked up from germline, CDR1 is MGHRA and CDR2 is YSYEKL. Germline trimming cut 4 bases from V and 0 bases from J; bases unmatched to any gene: 2. This CDR3 has 14 residues. The DNA of the CDR3 is TGCGCCAGCAGCCCGAGCGGGGACCAAGAGACCCAGTACTTC. Its protein is CASSPSGDQETQYF.

This chain links TRBV7-2 with TRBJ1-2; weak D call: TRBD1 (6 bases). Per germline, CDR1 SGHTA and CDR2 FQGNSA. The CDR3 runs 13 residues. Trimming removed 3 bases at V and 5 bases at J, with 10 bases between. CDR3 sequence reads: CASSLGGLYGYTF. The CDR3 nucleotides read TGTGCCAGCAGCTTGGGGGGGCTTTATGGCTACACCTTC. Full variable domain (outside the CDR3, taken from reference TRBV7-2 and TRBJ1-2): GAGVSQSPSNKVTEKGKDVELRCDPISGHTALYWYRQSLGQGLEFLIYFQGNSAPDKSGLPSDRFSAERTGGSVSTLTIQRTQQEDSAVYLCASSLGGLYGYTFGSGTRLTVV.

This clonotype was observed a handful of times. The chain joins TRBV25-1 to TRBJ2-1, with TRBD1 identical over 7 bases. The CDR3 is made up of 14 amino acids. CDR1 is MGHDK, CDR2 SYGVNS, per germline. The junction had 11 bases not matched to a gene; V was cut back by 10 bases and J by 5 bases. CDR3 in DNA: TGTGCCACCCAACAGGGGACAGCTAACAATGAGCAGTTCTTC. Translated: CATQQGTANNEQFF.

V and J are TRBV14 and TRBJ2-7; 8 bases are shared with TRBD2. J gave up 5 bases and V 1 base, and 10 bases lay outside the gene matches. Looked up from germline, CDR1 is SGHDN and CDR2 is FVKESK. The CDR3 has 16 amino acids. The DNA for the CDR3 is TGTGCCAGCAGCCAAGCGGTAGGACTAGCCGTCCACGAGCAGTACTTC. Protein product: CASSQAVGLAVHEQYF.

This clonotype was counted between two and nine times. The rearrangement joins TRBV6-5 to TRBJ2-4, with a possible D match to TRBD1 (5 bases). The end of the DNA aligns better with TRBJ2-7, so the J call may be wrong. The V gene's germline CDR1 is MNHEY and CDR2 SVGAGI. CDR3 length: 14 amino acids. The CDR3 protein is CASRDRVRANEQYF. The CDR3 bases are TGTGCCAGCAGAGACAGAGTGCGTGCGAACGAGCAGTACTTC.

This clonotype was seen a handful of times. The chain couples TRBV29-1 to TRBJ2-5; D assignment may be TRBD1 or TRBD2 (6 bases each). With 4 bases removed from V and 2 bases from J, the gap between germline ends came to 17 bases. In germline, CDR1 is SQVTM, CDR2 ANQGSEA. The CDR3 runs 15 residues. CDR3 region: CSVGRGIGQQETQYF. The CDR3 DNA reads as TGCAGCGTTGGGAGGGGGATAGGGCAGCAAGAGACCCAGTACTTC.

The chain combines TRBV15 with TRBJ2-1, with D possibly being TRBD2 (6 bases). Germline CDR1 is LNHNV and CDR2 is YYDKDF (reference sequence). V dropped 1 base and J dropped 8 bases, with 12 bases sitting between them. This CDR3 comprises 14 residues. CDR3 in amino acids: CATSRGGTLYEQFF. CDR3 in DNA: TGTGCCACCAGCAGAGGAGGGACTTTATATGAGCAGTTCTTC.

This clonotype has more than one count but fewer than ten. The J gene is TRBJ2-3, the V gene TRBV12-3 or TRBV12-4, with no clear D. The CDR3 totals 14 residues. V shed 3 bases and J shed 6 bases, with 13 bases lying between them. In nucleotides, the CDR3 is TGTGCCAGCAGTTTCACCGGCGTTGGGGATACGCAGTATTTT. As protein: CASSFTGVGDTQYF.